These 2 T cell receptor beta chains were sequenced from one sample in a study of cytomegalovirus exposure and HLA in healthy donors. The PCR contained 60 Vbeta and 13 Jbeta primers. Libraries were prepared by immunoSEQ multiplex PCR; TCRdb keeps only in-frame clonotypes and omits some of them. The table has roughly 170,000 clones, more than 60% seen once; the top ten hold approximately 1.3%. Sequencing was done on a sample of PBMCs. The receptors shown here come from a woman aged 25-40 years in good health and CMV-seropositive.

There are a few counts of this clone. The CDR3 spells CASGRSTGGVDEQYF. The CDR3 bases are TGTGCCAGCGGTCGATCAACAGGGGGCGTGGACGAGCAGTACTTC. The rearrangement joins TRBV9 to TRBJ2-7, with TRBD1 matching over 9 bases. Trimming at V came to 7 bases and at J to 5 bases, leaving 13 bases not matched to a gene. The CDR3 totals 15 residues. CDR1 and CDR2 (germline): SGDLS, YYNGEE.

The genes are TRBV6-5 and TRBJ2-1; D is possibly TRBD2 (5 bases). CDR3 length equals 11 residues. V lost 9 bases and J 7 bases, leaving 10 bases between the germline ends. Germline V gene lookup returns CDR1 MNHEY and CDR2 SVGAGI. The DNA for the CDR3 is TGTGCCAGTAGGCGCGGGAATGAGCAGTTCTTC. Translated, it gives CASRRGNEQFF.